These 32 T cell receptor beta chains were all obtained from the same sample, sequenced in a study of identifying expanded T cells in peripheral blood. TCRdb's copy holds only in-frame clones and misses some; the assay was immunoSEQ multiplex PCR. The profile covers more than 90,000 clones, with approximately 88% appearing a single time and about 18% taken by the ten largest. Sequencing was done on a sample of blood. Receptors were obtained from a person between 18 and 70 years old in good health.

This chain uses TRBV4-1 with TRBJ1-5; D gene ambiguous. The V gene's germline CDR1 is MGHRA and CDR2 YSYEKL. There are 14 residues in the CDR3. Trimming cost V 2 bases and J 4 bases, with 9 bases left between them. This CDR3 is CASSQNEGNQPQHF. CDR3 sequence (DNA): TGCGCCAGCAGCCAAAACGAAGGAAATCAGCCCCAGCATTTT.

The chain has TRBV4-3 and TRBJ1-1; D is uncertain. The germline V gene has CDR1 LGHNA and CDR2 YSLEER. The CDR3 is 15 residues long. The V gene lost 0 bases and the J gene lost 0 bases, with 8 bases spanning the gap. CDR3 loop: CASSQDKGLNTEAFF. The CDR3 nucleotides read TGCGCCAGCAGCCAAGATAAAGGGTTGAACACTGAAGCTTTCTTT.

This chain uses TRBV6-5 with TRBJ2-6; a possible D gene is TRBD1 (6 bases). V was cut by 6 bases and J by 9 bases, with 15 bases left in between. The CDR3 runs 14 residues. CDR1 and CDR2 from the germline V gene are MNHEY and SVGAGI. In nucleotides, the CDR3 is TGTGCCAGCAGCCCGACCGGGACACTCAACGTCCTGACTTTC. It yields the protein CASSPTGTLNVLTF.

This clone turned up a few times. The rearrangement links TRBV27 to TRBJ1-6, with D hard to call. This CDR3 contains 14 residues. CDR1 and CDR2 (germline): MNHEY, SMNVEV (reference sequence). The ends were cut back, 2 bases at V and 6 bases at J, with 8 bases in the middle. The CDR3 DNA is TGTGCCAGCAGTTTAGAACACCCTAATTCACCCCTCCACTTT. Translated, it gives CASSLEHPNSPLHF.

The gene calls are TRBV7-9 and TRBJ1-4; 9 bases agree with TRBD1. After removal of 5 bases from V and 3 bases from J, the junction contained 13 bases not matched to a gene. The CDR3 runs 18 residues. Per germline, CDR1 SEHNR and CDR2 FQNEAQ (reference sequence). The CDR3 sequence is CASSPSWDRVLANEKLFF. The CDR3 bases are TGTGCCAGCAGCCCCAGCTGGGACAGGGTGCTGGCTAATGAAAAACTGTTTTTT.

Here the CDR3 reads CASTLDTSGANVLTF. The DNA for the CDR3 is TGTGCCAGCACCCTGGATACCTCTGGGGCCAACGTCCTGACTTTC. The chain couples TRBV6-6 to TRBJ2-6; D is uncertain. Deletions cut 7 bases from V and 0 bases from J, with 10 bases between. This CDR3 has 15 residues. From germline, CDR1 is MNHNY and CDR2 SVGAGI (reference sequence).

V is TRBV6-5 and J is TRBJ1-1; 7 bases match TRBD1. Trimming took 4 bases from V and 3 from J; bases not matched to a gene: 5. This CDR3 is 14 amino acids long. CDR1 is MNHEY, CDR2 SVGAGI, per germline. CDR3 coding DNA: TGTGCCAGCAGTTCGCCGGGACAGTACACTGAAGCTTTCTTT. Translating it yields CASSSPGQYTEAFF.

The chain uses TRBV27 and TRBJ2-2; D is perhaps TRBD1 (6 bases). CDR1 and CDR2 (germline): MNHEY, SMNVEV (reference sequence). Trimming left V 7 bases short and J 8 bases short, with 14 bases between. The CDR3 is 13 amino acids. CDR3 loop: CASTFQGFGELFF. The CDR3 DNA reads TGTGCCAGCACCTTCCAGGGGTTTGGGGAGCTGTTTTTT.

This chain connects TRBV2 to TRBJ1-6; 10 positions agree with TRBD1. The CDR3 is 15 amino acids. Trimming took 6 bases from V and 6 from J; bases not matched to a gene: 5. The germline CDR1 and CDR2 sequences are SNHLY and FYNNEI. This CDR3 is CASRGTGVFNSPLHF. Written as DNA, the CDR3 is TGTGCCAGCAGGGGGACAGGGGTATTTAATTCACCCCTCCACTTT.

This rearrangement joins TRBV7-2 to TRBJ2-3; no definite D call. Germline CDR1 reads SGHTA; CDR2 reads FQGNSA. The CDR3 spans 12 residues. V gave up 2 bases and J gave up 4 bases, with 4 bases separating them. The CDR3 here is CASSLRSDTQYF. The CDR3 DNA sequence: TGTGCCAGCAGCTTAAGGTCAGATACGCAGTATTTT. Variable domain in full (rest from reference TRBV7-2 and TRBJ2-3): GAGVSQSPSNKVTEKGKDVELRCDPISGHTALYWYRQSLGQGLEFLIYFQGNSAPDKSGLPSDRFSAERTGGSVSTLTIQRTQQEDSAVYLCASSLRSDTQYFGPGTRLTVL.

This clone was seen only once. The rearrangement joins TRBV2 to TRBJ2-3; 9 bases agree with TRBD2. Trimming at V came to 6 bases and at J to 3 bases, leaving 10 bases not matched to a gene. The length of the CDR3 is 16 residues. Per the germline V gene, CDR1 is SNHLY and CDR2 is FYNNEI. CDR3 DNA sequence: TGTGCCAGCAGCTTCTGGACTAGCGATTTAACAGATACGCAGTATTTT. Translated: CASSFWTSDLTDTQYF.

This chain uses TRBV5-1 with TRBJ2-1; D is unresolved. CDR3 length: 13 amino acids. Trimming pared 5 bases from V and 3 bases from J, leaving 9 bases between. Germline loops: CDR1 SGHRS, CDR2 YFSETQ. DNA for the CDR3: TGCGCCAGCAGTCCAGGCGGCTACAATGAGCAGTTCTTC. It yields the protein CASSPGGYNEQFF.

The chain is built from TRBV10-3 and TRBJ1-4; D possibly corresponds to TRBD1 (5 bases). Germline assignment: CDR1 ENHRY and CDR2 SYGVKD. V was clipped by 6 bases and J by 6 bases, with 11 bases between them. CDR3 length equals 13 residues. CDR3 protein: CAISLTADEKLFF. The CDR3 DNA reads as TGTGCCATCAGCTTGACAGCTGATGAAAAACTGTTTTTT.

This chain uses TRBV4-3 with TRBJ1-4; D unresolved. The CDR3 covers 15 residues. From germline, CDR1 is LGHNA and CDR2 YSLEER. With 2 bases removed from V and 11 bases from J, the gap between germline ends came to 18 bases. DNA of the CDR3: TGCGCCAGCAGCCAACCCAGAGAGGCTTTAGGGAAACTGTTTTTT. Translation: CASSQPREALGKLFF.

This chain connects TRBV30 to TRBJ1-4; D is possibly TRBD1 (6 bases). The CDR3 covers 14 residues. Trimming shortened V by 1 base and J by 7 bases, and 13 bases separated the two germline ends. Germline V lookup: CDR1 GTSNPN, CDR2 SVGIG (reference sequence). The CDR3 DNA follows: TGTGCCTGGAGTGGGACAGATAACAGTGAAAAACTGTTTTTT. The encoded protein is CAWSGTDNSEKLFF. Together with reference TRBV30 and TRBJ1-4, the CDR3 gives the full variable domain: SQTIHQWPATLVQPVGSPLSLECTVEGTSNPNLYWYRQAAGRGLQLLFYSVGIGQISSEVPQNLSASRPQDRQFILSSKKLLLSDSGFYLCAWSGTDNSEKLFFGSGTQLSVL.

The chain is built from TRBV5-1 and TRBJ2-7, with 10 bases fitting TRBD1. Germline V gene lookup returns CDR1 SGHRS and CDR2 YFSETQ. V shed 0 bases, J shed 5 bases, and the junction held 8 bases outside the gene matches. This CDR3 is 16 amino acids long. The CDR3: CASSLGGTGVPDEQYF. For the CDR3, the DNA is TGCGCCAGCAGCTTGGGCGGGACAGGGGTTCCCGACGAGCAGTACTTC. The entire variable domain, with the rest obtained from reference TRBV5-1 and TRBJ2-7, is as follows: KAGVTQTPRYLIKTRGQQVTLSCSPISGHRSVSWYQQTPGQGLQFLFEYFSETQRNKGNFPGRFSGRQFSNSRSEMNVSTLELGDSALYLCASSLGGTGVPDEQYFGPGTRLTVT.

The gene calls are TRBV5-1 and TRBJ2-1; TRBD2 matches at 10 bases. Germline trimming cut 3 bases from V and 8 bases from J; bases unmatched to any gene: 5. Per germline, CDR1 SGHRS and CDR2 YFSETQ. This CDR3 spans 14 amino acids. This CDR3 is CASSSTSGWDEQFF. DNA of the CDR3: TGCGCCAGCAGCTCGACTAGCGGGTGGGATGAGCAGTTCTTC.

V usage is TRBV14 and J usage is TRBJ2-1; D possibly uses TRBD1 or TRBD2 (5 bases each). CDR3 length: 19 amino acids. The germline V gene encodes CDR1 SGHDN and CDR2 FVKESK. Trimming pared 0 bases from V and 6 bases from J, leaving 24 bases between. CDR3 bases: TGTGCCAGCAGCCAAGATGCGGGCCCGACAGCGAAGAGTGGCAATGAGCAGTTCTTC. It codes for CASSQDAGPTAKSGNEQFF.

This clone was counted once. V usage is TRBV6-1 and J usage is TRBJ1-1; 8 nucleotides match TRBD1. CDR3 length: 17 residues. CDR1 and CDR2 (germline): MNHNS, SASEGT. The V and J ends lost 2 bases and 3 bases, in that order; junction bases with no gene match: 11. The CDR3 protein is CASSELGAGGGYTEAFF. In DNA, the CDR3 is TGTGCCAGCAGTGAATTGGGGGCAGGGGGCGGATACACTGAAGCTTTCTTT.

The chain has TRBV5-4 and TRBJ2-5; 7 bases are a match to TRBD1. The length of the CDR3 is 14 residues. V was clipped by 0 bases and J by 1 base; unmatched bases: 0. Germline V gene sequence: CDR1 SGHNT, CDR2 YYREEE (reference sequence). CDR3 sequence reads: CASSLDRGQETQYF. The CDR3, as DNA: TGTGCCAGCAGCTTGGACAGGGGCCAAGAGACCCAGTACTTC.

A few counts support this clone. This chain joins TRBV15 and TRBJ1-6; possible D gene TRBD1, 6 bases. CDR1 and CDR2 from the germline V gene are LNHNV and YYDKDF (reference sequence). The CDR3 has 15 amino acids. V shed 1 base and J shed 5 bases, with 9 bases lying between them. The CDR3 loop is CATSRAAGDNSPLHF. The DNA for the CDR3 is TGTGCCACCAGCAGAGCGGCAGGGGATAATTCACCCCTCCACTTT.

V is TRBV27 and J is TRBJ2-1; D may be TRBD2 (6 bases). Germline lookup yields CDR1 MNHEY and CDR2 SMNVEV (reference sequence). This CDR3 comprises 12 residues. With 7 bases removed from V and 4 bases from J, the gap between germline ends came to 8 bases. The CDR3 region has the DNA TGTGCCAGCACCGGGACTTACAATGAGCAGTTCTTC. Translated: CASTGTYNEQFF.

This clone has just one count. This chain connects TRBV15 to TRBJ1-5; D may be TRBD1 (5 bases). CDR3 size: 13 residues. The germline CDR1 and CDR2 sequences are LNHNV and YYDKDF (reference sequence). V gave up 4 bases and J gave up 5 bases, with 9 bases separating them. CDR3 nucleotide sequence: TGTGCCACCAGCACCGACAGATATCAGCCCCAGCATTTT. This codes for CATSTDRYQPQHF.

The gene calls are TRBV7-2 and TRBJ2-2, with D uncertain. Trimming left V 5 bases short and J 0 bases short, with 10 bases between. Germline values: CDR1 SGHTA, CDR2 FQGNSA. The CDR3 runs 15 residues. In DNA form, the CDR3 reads TGTGCCAGCAGCCCGGACGGTCCGAACACCGGGGAGCTGTTTTTT. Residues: CASSPDGPNTGELFF.

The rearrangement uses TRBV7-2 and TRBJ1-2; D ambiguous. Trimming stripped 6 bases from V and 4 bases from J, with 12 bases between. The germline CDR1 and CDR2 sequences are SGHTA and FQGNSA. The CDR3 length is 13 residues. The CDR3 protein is CASRSGFSYGYTF. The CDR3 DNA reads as TGTGCCAGCAGATCAGGATTTAGCTATGGCTACACCTTC.

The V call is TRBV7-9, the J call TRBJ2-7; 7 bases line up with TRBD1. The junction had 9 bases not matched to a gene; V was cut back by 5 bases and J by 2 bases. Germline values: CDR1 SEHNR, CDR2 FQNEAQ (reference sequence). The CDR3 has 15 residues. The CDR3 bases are TGTGCCAGCAGCCAGGATGTCGGGACAGCCTACGAGCAGTACTTC. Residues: CASSQDVGTAYEQYF.

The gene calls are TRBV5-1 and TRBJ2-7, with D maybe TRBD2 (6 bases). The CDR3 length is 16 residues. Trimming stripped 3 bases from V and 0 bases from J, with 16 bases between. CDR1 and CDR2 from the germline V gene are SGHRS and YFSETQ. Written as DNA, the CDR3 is TGCGCCAGCAGCTCCGAGGGCGCGGGGACCTCCTACGAGCAGTACTTC. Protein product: CASSSEGAGTSYEQYF.

CDR3 residues: CASRPSEGSAETQYF. CDR3 DNA sequence: TGTGCCAGCAGGCCCTCAGAAGGGTCGGCGGAGACCCAGTACTTC. The V gene is TRBV6-1, the J gene TRBJ2-5; D remains unclear. The CDR3 runs to 15 residues. Looked up from germline, CDR1 is MNHNS and CDR2 is SASEGT. V lost 6 bases and J 5 bases, leaving 19 bases between the germline ends.

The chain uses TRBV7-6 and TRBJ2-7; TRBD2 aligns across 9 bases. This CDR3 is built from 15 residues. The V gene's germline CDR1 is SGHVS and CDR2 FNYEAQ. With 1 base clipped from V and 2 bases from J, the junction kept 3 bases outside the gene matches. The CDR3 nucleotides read TGTGCCAGCAGCTTAGGCGGCGGGGGGGCCTACGAGCAGTACTTC. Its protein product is CASSLGGGGAYEQYF.

The CDR3 nucleotides are TGTGCCAGCAGTTCAACAGGGCGGGGAAAACTGTTTTTT. Amino acid sequence: CASSSTGRGKLFF. V and J are TRBV28 and TRBJ1-4; a possible D gene is TRBD1 (6 bases). The germline CDR1 and CDR2 sequences are MDHEN and SYDVKM. Trimming took 4 bases from V and 10 from J, leaving 13 bases between them. CDR3 length: 13 amino acids.

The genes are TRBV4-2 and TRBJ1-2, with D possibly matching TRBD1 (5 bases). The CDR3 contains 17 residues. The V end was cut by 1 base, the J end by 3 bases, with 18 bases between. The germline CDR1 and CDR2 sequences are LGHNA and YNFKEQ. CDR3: CASSQGGGGRDYYGYTF. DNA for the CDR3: TGTGCCAGCAGCCAAGGCGGGGGTGGCCGGGATTACTATGGCTACACCTTC.

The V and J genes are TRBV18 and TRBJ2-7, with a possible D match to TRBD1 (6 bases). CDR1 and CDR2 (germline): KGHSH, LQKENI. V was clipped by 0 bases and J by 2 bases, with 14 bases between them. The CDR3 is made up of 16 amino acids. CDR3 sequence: CASSPPSNRVTYEQYF. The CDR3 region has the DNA TGTGCCAGCTCACCACCCTCCAACAGGGTGACCTACGAGCAGTACTTC.